This TCR beta chain was captured by sequencing in a study of neurological immune-mediated disorders. The authors made cDNA by 5'RACE with 10-nucleotide random UMIs. Every sequencing run drew on 15-18 subjects and yielded over 170 million TCR-beta sequences. TCRdb redid the calling of the 5' RACE reads with MiXCR, one entry per CDR3 protein. The sample holds about 38,000 distinct CDR3 sequences, 11% seen once. Time point in this sample: technical triplicate 1. It was from 2 million PBMCs stored at -80 C that the unsorted libraries were obtained. Germline-derived CDR1 and CDR2 are MDHEN and SYDVKM. V was trimmed by 6 bases and J by 4 bases, leaving 6 bases between them. The CDR3 has 11 residues. This clonotype was seen repeatedly, ten times or more.

The receptor was derived from a man aged 60-69 years with HTLV-1-associated myelopathy (HAM/TSP). The sequenced sample was PBMCs. This chain joins TRBV28 and TRBJ1-2; D not resolved. CDR3: CASRDFYGYTF. The CDR3 bases are TGTGCCAGCAGGGATTTCTATGGCTACACCTTC.